The 5 T cell receptor beta chains reported below all come from one sample, sequenced in a study of blood T cell repertoires in COVID-19 (dated by TCRdb to 2019 to 2021). Receptor amplification or capture employed the immunoSEQ multiplex PCR assay. This immuneACCESS table, as held by TCRdb, lists in-frame sequences with V and J called but not all clones. Of the missing ones, under half trace to an unresolved V gene in checked studies; the others have no known cause. This sample lists 150,000 to 200,000 clones; approximately 86% were detected once. The biggest ten clones account for 1.5% to 2% of the sample. Sequencing used peripheral blood. These receptors all come from a woman aged 50 to 60 with acute or convalescent COVID-19.

This clone appeared once. The chain links TRBV5-6 to TRBJ1-5; 10 bases match TRBD1. V gave up 4 bases and J gave up 0 bases; unmatched junction bases: 4. Germline lookup yields CDR1 SGHDT and CDR2 YYEEEE. This CDR3 comprises 16 residues. The CDR3: CASSRGQGGSNQPQHF. DNA of the CDR3: TGTGCCAGCAGCCGTGGACAGGGGGGTAGCAATCAGCCCCAGCATTTT.

To note about this clone: Germline and junction disagree at one end, which may indicate a read error. V usage is TRBV6-2 or TRBV6-3 and J usage is TRBJ1-5; D gene ambiguous. CDR1 is MNHEY, CDR2 SVGEGT, per germline. The CDR3 consists of 13 residues. In nucleotides, the CDR3 is TGTGCCAGCAGTTCCCTCATTGGAAACGTCGGGGATTTT. This translates into CASSSLIGNVGDF.

The chain uses TRBV7-8 and TRBJ1-4; no firm D call. With 3 bases removed from V and 8 bases from J, the gap between germline ends came to 16 bases. The CDR3 is 15 residues long. Germline CDR1 SGHVS, CDR2 FQNEAQ. CDR3 DNA: TGTGCCAGCAGCTTCTCGGCCGTGGAGGGCGAAAAACTGTTTTTT. It translates to CASSFSAVEGEKLFF. Looking up the rest from reference TRBV7-8 and TRBJ1-4 gives the full variable domain: GAGVSQSPRYKVAKRGQDVALRCDPISGHVSLFWYQQALGQGPEFLTYFQNEAQLDKSGLPSDRFFAERPEGSVSTLKIQRTQQEDSAVYLCASSFSAVEGEKLFFGSGTQLSVL.

The V call is TRBV19, the J call TRBJ1-5; 12 positions match TRBD1. There are 18 residues in the CDR3. Unmatched junction bases numbered 13, after V lost 7 bases and J lost 3 bases. Germline CDR1 reads LNHDA; CDR2 reads SQIVND (reference sequence). The CDR3 DNA reads as TGTGCCAGTACCCCTGGGGGACAGGGGGCCCTGTACAATCAGCCCCAGCATTTT. Protein sequence: CASTPGGQGALYNQPQHF.

The chain has TRBV18 and TRBJ2-1; 7 positions agree with TRBD1. The CDR3 is made up of 11 amino acids. The germline V gene has CDR1 KGHSH and CDR2 LQKENI. V dropped 2 bases and J dropped 14; count of bases not matched to a gene: 3. CDR3 DNA: TGTGCCAGCTCACCAGACAGGGTCAAGTTCTTC. Protein product: CASSPDRVKFF.